Presented here are 17 T cell receptor beta chains from one specimen sequenced in a study of beta chain features in type 1 diabetes. The isolated RNA, all of it, was reverse transcribed, so expressed TCRB transcripts were what got sequenced. Sequencing was performed with immunoSEQ multiplex PCR; in TCRdb, only in-frame clones are kept and a portion is missing. Of about 620,000 clones listed, roughly 15% were seen once; the top ten hold about 0.087%. The sequenced material came from naive CD4+ T cells from blood. The receptors here all came from a man aged 18 to 30 in good health.

This chain links TRBV7-8 with TRBJ2-1; TRBD2 aligns across 7 bases. The germline gives CDR1 SGHVS, CDR2 FQNEAQ. Trimming cost V 2 bases and J 12 bases; bases outside gene matches: 10. CDR3 length: 14 residues. The DNA of the CDR3 is TGTGCCAGCAGCTTAATTGGGGCGGGAGCCGGGCAGTTCTTC. Translated: CASSLIGAGAGQFF.

This clone has a handful of counts. J is TRBJ1-3 and V is TRBV2; no reliable D call. The CDR3 sequence is 15 residues long. With 6 bases removed from V and 0 bases from J, the gap between germline ends came to 12 bases. In germline, CDR1 is SNHLY, CDR2 FYNNEI. The DNA of the CDR3 is TGTGCCAGCAGGCCCCCACTCCGCTCTGGAAACACCATATATTTT. The encoded protein is CASRPPLRSGNTIYF. Looking up the rest from reference TRBV2 and TRBJ1-3 gives the full variable domain: EPEVTQTPSHQVTQMGQEVILRCVPISNHLYFYWYRQILGQKVEFLVSFYNNEISEKSEIFDDQFSVERPDGSNFTLKIRSTKLEDSAMYFCASRPPLRSGNTIYFGEGSWLTVV.

This clone was detected a few times. The V gene is TRBV30, the J gene TRBJ1-2; the match to TRBD1 covers 7 bases. V was pared by 2 bases and J by 7 bases, with 4 bases of the junction left unmatched. Germline V gene data show CDR1 as GTSNPN and CDR2 as SVGIG (reference sequence). The CDR3 loop spans 12 amino acids. CDR3 region: CAWSLTGSGYTF. In nucleotides, the CDR3 is TGTGCCTGGAGTTTGACAGGGTCTGGCTACACCTTC.

In DNA, the CDR3 is TGTGCCAGCAGCCAAGTTAGGCACACCGGGGAGCTGTTTTTT. Translated, it gives CASSQVRHTGELFF. The chain couples TRBV14 to TRBJ2-2; no clear D gene. The CDR3 spans 14 residues. Deletions cut 1 base from V and 3 bases from J, with 6 bases between. Germline values: CDR1 SGHDN, CDR2 FVKESK.

Only a few counts were recorded for this clone. V usage is TRBV9 and J usage is TRBJ2-5; no reliable D call. Trimming left V 3 bases short and J 4 bases short, with 10 bases between. This CDR3 is 13 amino acids long. Germline-derived CDR1 and CDR2 are SGDLS and YYNGEE. The DNA of the CDR3 is TGTGCCAGCAGCGGAGGCCCGGGAGAGACCCAGTACTTC. This encodes CASSGGPGETQYF.

The genes are TRBV7-2 and TRBJ2-4; D is uncertain. Germline CDR1 is SGHTA and CDR2 is FQGNSA. The CDR3 has 12 amino acids. Trimming cost V 3 bases and J 6 bases, with 6 bases left between them. The CDR3 DNA follows: TGTGCCAGCAGCTTGCAAGCAAACATTCAGTACTTC. Its protein is CASSLQANIQYF.

This clone was counted between two and nine times. CDR3 bases: TGTGCCAGCAAGGGGATACCGGGATCGGCGAATTCACCCCTCCACTTT. This encodes CASKGIPGSANSPLHF. The rearrangement links TRBV11-3 to TRBJ1-6, with D perhaps matching TRBD1 (5 bases). Germline CDR1 reads SGHNT; CDR2 reads YENEEA. The CDR3 is made up of 16 amino acids. V dropped 7 bases and J dropped 7 bases, with 20 bases sitting between them. Based on the CDR3 plus reference TRBV11-3 and TRBJ1-6, the full variable domain is EAGVVQSPRYKIIEKKQPVAFWCNPISGHNTLYWYLQNLGQGPELLIRYENEEAVDDSQLPKDRFSAERLKGVDSTLKIQPAELGDSAVYLCASKGIPGSANSPLHFGNGTRLTVT.

CDR3 amino acids: CASSLASSGRFYEQYF. The CDR3 DNA reads as TGTGCCAGCAGCTTAGCATCTAGCGGGAGGTTCTACGAGCAGTACTTC. The chain combines TRBV7-2 with TRBJ2-7, with TRBD2 matching 11 bases. This CDR3 region has 16 residues. Per the germline V gene, CDR1 is SGHTA and CDR2 is FQGNSA. J gave up 3 bases and V 0 bases, and 4 bases lay outside the gene matches.

The V call is TRBV11-2, the J call TRBJ2-1, with D perhaps TRBD1 or TRBD2 (5 bases each). Germline loops: CDR1 SGHAT, CDR2 FQNNGV. Trimming cost V 6 bases and J 12 bases, with 15 bases left between them. The CDR3 has 12 amino acids. The CDR3 sequence: CASRAIGGAQFF. The DNA of the CDR3 is TGTGCCAGCAGAGCCATTGGGGGTGCGCAGTTCTTC.

The CDR3: CASSVGTVYSNQPQHF. As DNA, the CDR3 is TGTGCCAGCAGTGTGGGGACAGTTTATAGCAATCAGCCCCAGCATTTT. This chain links TRBV6-1 with TRBJ1-5; 7 positions match TRBD1. The CDR3 loop spans 16 amino acids. From germline, CDR1 is MNHNS and CDR2 SASEGT. V lost 4 bases, J lost 0 bases, and 6 bases stayed unmatched.

V and J are TRBV2 and TRBJ1-2; D is possibly TRBD1 (6 bases). The CDR3 has 12 amino acids. Trimming took off 7 bases at V and 5 bases at J, with 11 bases between the two ends. Germline assignment: CDR1 SNHLY and CDR2 FYNNEI. The CDR3 DNA follows: TGTGCCAGCACCCGAAGGGGGTATGGCTACACCTTC. This codes for CASTRRGYGYTF.

The chain recombines TRBV4-2 with TRBJ2-3; 12 bases are shared with TRBD2. V lost 0 bases and J lost 0; bases outside the gene matches: 7. CDR3 size: 19 residues. Per the germline V gene, CDR1 is LGHNA and CDR2 is YNFKEQ. The CDR3, as DNA: TGTGCCAGCAGCCAAGAAAGCACTAGCGGGGGGCTGAGCACAGATACGCAGTATTTT. Amino acid sequence: CASSQESTSGGLSTDTQYF.

In DNA form, the CDR3 reads TGTGCCAGCAGTAGCCCCGGACAGGGGAAAGAAAAACTGTTTTTT. It translates to CASSSPGQGKEKLFF. The V call is TRBV28, the J call TRBJ1-4, with 9 bases aligning to TRBD1. The CDR3 loop spans 15 amino acids. Germline V gives CDR1 MDHEN, CDR2 SYDVKM. V lost 5 bases and J lost 8; bases outside the gene matches: 9. The full variable domain, rest sourced from reference TRBV28 and TRBJ1-4, is DVKVTQSSRYLVKRTGEKVFLECVQDMDHENMFWYRQDPGLGLRLIYFSYDVKMKEKGDIPEGYSVSREKKERFSLILESASTNQTSMYLCASSSPGQGKEKLFFGSGTQLSVL.

This clone was detected only a few times. V is TRBV28 and J is TRBJ2-3; 7 nucleotides match TRBD2. The germline V gene encodes CDR1 MDHEN and CDR2 SYDVKM. V was pared by 2 bases and J by 0 bases, with 5 bases of the junction left unmatched. The CDR3 is 16 amino acids. As DNA, the CDR3 is TGTGCCAGCAGTTTAGGGCTAGCGGCTAGCACAGATACGCAGTATTTT. Protein: CASSLGLAASTDTQYF. The full variable domain, its missing parts supplied by reference TRBV28 and TRBJ2-3, is DVKVTQSSRYLVKRTGEKVFLECVQDMDHENMFWYRQDPGLGLRLIYFSYDVKMKEKGDIPEGYSVSREKKERFSLILESASTNQTSMYLCASSLGLAASTDTQYFGPGTRLTVL.

This sequence joins TRBV7-2 and TRBJ1-3; D uncertain. Trimming cost V 3 bases and J 4 bases, with 4 bases left between them. CDR3 length: 12 amino acids. Germline assignment: CDR1 SGHTA and CDR2 FQGNSA. CDR3 sequence reads: CASSFQGNTIYF. The CDR3 DNA reads TGTGCCAGCAGCTTTCAGGGAAACACCATATATTTT.

V usage is TRBV6-5 and J usage is TRBJ2-3; D gene uncertain. Germline V gives CDR1 MNHEY, CDR2 SVGAGI. The CDR3 consists of 13 residues. V shed 2 bases and J shed 1 base, with 4 bases lying between them. The CDR3 reads CASSYGGTDTQYF. In DNA, the CDR3 is TGTGCCAGCAGTTACGGTGGCACAGATACGCAGTATTTT.

The chain uses TRBV28 and TRBJ2-7; 8 bases map to TRBD2. V was clipped by 6 bases and J by 0 bases; unmatched bases: 10. Germline CDR1 and CDR2: MDHEN and SYDVKM. This CDR3 is 16 amino acids long. The CDR3 sequence: CASRYREGLSSYEQYF. The CDR3, as DNA: TGTGCCAGCAGGTACCGGGAGGGGCTGAGCTCCTACGAGCAGTACTTC.